This TCR beta chain was found in a study of cytomegalovirus exposure and HLA in healthy donors. Germline CDR1 and CDR2: SGHRS and YFSETQ. The CDR3 has 14 residues. The V gene lost 0 bases and the J gene lost 5 bases, with 12 bases spanning the gap. 60 Vbeta and 13 Jbeta primers were used in PCR. The data were produced by immunoSEQ multiplex PCR, yet TCRdb's version contains in-frame clones alone and is incomplete. The repertoire holds fewer than 200,000 clones, with approximately 80% as singletons. This rearrangement joins TRBV5-1 to TRBJ2-7, with a weak D call TRBD2 (5 bases). Sequencing was performed on PBMCs. The sequence was obtained from a woman aged 25 to 39 in good health and CMV-seropositive. The CDR3 region is CASSLGPGNNEQYF. The CDR3 DNA reads as TGCGCCAGCAGCTTGGGTCCGGGGAACAACGAGCAGTACTTC.